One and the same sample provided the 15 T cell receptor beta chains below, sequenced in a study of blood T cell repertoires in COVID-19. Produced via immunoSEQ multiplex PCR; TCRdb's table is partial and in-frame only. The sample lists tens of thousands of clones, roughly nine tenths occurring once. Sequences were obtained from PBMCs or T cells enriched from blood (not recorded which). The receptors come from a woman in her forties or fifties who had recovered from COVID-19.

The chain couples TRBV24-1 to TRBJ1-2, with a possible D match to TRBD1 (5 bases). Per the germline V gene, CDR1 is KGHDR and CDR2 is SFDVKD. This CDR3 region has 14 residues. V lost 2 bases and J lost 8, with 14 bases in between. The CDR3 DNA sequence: TGTGCCACCAGTGATTCGCAGGGCACGGGCGGCTACACCTTC. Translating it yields CATSDSQGTGGYTF.

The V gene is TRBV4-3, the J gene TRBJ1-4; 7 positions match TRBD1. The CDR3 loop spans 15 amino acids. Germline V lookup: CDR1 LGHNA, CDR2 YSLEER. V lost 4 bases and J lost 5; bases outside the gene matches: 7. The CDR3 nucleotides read TGCGCCAGCAGCCCCCAGGGGGGAAGGAATGAAAAACTGTTTTTT. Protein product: CASSPQGGRNEKLFF.

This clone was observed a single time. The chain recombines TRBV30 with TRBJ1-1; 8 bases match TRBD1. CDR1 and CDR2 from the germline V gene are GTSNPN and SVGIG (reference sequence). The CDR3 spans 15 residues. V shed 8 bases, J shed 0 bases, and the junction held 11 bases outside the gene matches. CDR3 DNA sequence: TGTGCCGTGGGCAGGGGGCTGTTTATGAACACTGAAGCTTTCTTT. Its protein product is CAVGRGLFMNTEAFF.

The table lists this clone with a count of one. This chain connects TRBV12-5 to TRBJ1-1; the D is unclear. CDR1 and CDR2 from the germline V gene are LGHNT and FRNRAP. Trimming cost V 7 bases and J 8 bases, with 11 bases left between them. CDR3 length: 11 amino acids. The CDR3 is CASATPREAFF. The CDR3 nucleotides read TGTGCTAGTGCTACGCCCCGGGAAGCTTTCTTT.

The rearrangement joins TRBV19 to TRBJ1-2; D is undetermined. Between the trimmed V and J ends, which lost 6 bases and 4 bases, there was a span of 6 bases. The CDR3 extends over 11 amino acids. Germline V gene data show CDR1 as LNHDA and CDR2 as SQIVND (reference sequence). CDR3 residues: CASSRGYGYTF. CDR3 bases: TGTGCCAGTAGCCGGGGCTATGGCTACACCTTC.

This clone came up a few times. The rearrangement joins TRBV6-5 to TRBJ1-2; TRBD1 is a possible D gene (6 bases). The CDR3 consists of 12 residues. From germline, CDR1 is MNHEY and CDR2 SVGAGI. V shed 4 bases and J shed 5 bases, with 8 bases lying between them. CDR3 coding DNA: TGTGCCAGCAGTTTAAGGGGGTATGGCTACACCTTC. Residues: CASSLRGYGYTF.

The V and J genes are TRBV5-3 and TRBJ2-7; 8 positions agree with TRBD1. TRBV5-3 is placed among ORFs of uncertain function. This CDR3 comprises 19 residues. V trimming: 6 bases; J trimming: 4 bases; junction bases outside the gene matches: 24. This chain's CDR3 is CARKLTHPQDRENLYEQYF. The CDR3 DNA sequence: TGTGCCAGAAAACTAACACACCCCCAGGACAGGGAAAACCTTTACGAGCAGTACTTC.

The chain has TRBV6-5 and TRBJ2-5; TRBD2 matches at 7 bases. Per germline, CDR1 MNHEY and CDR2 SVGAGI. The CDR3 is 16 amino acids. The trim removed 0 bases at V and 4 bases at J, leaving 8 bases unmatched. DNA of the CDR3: TGTGCCAGCAGTTACTCCCGGTGGGGGGGTGGAGAGACCCAGTACTTC. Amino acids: CASSYSRWGGGETQYF.

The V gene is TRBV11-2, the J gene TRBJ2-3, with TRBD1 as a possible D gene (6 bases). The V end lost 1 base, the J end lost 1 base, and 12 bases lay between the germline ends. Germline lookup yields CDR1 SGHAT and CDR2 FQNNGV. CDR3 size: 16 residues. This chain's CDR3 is CASSLVTGKGTDTQYF. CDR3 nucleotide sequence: TGTGCCAGCAGCTTAGTCACAGGGAAAGGCACAGATACGCAGTATTTT.

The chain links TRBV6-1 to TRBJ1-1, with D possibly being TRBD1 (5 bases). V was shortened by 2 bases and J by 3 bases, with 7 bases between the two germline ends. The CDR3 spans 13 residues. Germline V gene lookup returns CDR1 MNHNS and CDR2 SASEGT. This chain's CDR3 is CASSEQGHTEAFF. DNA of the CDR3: TGTGCCAGCAGTGAACAGGGTCACACTGAAGCTTTCTTT.

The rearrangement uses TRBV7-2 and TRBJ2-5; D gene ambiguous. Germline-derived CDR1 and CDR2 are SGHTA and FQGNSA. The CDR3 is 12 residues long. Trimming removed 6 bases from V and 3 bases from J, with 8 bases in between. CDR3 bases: TGTGCCAGCAGTCCAACAAAAGAGACCCAGTACTTC. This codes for CASSPTKETQYF.

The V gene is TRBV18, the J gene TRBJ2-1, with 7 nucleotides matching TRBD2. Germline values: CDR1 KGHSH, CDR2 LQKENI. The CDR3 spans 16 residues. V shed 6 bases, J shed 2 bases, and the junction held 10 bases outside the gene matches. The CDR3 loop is CASSLSGGRAYNEQFF. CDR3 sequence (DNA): TGTGCCAGCTCGCTAAGCGGCGGGAGAGCCTACAATGAGCAGTTCTTC.

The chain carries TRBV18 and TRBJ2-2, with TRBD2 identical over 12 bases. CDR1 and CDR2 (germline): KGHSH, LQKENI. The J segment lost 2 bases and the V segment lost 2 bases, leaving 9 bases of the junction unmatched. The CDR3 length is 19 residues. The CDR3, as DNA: TGTGCCAGCTCACCAAACCGACTAGCGGGAGCCACAAACACCGGGGAGCTGTTTTTT. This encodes CASSPNRLAGATNTGELFF. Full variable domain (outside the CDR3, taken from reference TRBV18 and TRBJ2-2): NAGVMQNPRHLVRRRGQEARLRCSPMKGHSHVYWYRQLPEEGLKFMVYLQKENIIDESGMPKERFSAEFPKEGPSILRIQQVVRGDSAAYFCASSPNRLAGATNTGELFFGEGSRLTVL.

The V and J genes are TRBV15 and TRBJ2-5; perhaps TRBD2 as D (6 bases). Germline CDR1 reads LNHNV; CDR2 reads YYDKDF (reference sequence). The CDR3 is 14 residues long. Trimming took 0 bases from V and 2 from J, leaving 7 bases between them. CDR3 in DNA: TGTGCCACCAGCAGAGACGGGGGACAAGAGACCCAGTACTTC. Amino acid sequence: CATSRDGGQETQYF.

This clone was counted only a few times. The CDR3 sequence is CASRVTGGTQYF. In DNA, the CDR3 is TGTGCCAGCAGGGTTACAGGGGGTACGCAGTATTTT. The chain uses TRBV2 and TRBJ2-3, with 8 bases identical to TRBD1. CDR3 length: 12 residues. Germline V gene sequence: CDR1 SNHLY, CDR2 FYNNEI. V lost 6 bases and J lost 8; bases outside the gene matches: 4. Looking up the rest from reference TRBV2 and TRBJ2-3 gives the full variable domain: EPEVTQTPSHQVTQMGQEVILRCVPISNHLYFYWYRQILGQKVEFLVSFYNNEISEKSEIFDDQFSVERPDGSNFTLKIRSTKLEDSAMYFCASRVTGGTQYFGPGTRLTVL.